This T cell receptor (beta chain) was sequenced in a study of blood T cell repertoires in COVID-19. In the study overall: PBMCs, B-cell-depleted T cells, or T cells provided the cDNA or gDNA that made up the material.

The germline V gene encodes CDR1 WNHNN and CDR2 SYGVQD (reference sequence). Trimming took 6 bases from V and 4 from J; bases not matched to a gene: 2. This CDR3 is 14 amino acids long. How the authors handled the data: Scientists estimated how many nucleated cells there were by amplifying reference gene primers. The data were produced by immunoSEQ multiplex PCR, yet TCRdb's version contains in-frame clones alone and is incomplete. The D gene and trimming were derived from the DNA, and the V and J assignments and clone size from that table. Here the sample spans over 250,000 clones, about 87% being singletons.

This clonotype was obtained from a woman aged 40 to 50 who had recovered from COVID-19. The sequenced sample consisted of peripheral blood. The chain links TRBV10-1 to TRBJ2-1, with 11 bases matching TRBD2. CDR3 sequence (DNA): TGCGCCAGCAGGGCTAGCGGGGGGTACAATGAGCAGTTCTTC. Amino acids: CASRASGGYNEQFF.